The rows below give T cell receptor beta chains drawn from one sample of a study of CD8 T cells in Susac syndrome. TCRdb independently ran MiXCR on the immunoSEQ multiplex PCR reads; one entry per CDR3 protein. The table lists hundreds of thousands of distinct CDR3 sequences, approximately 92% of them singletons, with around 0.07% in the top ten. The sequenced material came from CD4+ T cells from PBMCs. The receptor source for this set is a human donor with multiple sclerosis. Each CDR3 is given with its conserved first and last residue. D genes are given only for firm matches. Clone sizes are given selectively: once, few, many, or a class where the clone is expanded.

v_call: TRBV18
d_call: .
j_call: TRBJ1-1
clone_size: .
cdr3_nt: TGTGCCAGCTCACTTCCGGACAGCGGGGAAGCTTTCTTT
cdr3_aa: CASSLPDSGEAFF

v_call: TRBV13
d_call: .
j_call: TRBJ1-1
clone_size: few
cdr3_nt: TGTGCCAGCAGCTTATTGGGGAACACTGAAGCTTTCTTT
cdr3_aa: CASSLLGNTEAFF

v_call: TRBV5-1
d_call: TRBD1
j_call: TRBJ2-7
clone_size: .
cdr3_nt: TGCGCCAGCAGCTTGCGCCGGGACAGGGGATACGAGCAGTACTTC
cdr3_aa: CASSLRRDRGYEQYF

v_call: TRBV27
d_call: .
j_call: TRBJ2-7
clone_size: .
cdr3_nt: TGTGCCACCTCGGCCGGGACCCAGCCGTTGGAGCAGTACTTC
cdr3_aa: CATSAGTQPLEQYF

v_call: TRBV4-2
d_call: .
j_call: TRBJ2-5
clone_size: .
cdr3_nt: TGTGCCAGCAGCCAAGAACGTCACGAGACCCAGTACTTC
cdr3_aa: CASSQERHETQYF

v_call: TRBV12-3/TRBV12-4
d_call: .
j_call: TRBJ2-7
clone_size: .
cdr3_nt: TGTGCCAGCAGCTGGAGCAGAAGCTCCTACGAGCAGTACTTC
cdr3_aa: CASSWSRSSYEQYF

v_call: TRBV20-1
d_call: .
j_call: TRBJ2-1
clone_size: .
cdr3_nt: TGCAGTGCTAGGGTCCTGGGACCTCTCCACAATGAGCAGTTCTTC
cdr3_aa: CSARVLGPLHNEQFF

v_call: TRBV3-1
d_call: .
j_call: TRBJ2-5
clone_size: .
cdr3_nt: TGTGCCAGCAGCCAAGATGCGGGACGGATGGAGACCCAGTACTTC
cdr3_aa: CASSQDAGRMETQYF

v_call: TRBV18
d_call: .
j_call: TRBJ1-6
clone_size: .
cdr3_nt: TGTGCCAGCTCGATAGAGGGGCAAAGTTCACCCCTCCACTTT
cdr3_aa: CASSIEGQSSPLHF

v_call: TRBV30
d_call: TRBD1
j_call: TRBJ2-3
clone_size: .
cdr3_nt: TGTGCCTGGAGTGCCGGACAGGCTACGCAGTATTTT
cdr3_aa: CAWSAGQATQYF

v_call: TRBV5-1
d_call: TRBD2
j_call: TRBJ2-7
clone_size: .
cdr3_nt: TGCGCCAGCAGCTACCGAGGACTAGCGGGGGGCCCCGACGAGCAGTACTTC
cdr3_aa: CASSYRGLAGGPDEQYF

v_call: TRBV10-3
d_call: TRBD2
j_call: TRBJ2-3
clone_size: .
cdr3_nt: TGTGCCACAGGTTCCCCCACTAGCGGGGGGATTGATACGCAGTATTTT
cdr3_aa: CATGSPTSGGIDTQYF

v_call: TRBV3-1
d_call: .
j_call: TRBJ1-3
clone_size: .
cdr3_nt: TGTGCCAGCAGTGCCCCCCCAGGCCTTGGAAACACCATATATTTT
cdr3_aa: CASSAPPGLGNTIYF

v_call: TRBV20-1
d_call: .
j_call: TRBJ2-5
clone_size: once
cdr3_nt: TGCAGTGCTAGCGGGGTGATCGAGACCCAGTACTTC
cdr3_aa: CSASGVIETQYF

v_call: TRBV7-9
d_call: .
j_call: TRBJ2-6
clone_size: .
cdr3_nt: TGTGCCAGCAGCCCGGACAGGGCCAACGTCCTGACTTTC
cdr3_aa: CASSPDRANVLTF

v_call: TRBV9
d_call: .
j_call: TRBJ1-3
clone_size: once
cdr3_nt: TGTGCCAGCAGCGTTGGACAGCTCTCTGGAAACACCATATATTTT
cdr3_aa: CASSVGQLSGNTIYF

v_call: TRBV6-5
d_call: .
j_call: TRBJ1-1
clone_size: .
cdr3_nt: TGTGCCAGCAGTCCCGCCGGCAGTCGGACAGCTTTCTTT
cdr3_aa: CASSPAGSRTAFF

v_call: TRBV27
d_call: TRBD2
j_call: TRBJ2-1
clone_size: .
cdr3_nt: TGTGCCAGCAGTTCGGACAAACTAGCGGCTAAGGACAATGAGCAGTTCTTC
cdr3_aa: CASSSDKLAAKDNEQFF

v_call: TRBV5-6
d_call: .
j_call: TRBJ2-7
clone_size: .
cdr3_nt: TGTGCCAGCAGCTTGACGAAGTCCTACGAGCAGTACTTC
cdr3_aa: CASSLTKSYEQYF

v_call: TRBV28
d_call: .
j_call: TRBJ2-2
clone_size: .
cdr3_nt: TGTGCCAGCAAGGGGGGCCGGACCGGGGAGCTGTTTTTT
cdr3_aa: CASKGGRTGELFF

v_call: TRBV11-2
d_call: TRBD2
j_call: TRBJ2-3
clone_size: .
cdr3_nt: TGTGCCAGCAGCTGGACTAGCGGGACCGGCACAGATACGCAGTATTTT
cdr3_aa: CASSWTSGTGTDTQYF

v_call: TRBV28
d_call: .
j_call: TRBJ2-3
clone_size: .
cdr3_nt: TGTGCCAGCAGTTTACCAGGACGCACAGATACGCAGTATTTT
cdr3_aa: CASSLPGRTDTQYF

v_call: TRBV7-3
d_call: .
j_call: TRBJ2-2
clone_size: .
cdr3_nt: TGTGCCAGCAGTCGTGCTCGCGGGGAGCTGTTTTTT
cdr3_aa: CASSRARGELFF

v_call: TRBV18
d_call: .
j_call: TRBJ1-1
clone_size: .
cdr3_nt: TGTGCCAGCTCCTGGACACCGGCCACTGAAGCTTTCTTT
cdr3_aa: CASSWTPATEAFF

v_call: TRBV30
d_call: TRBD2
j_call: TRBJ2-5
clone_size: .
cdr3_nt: TGTGCCTGGAGTTCCGGACTAGCCCCTCAAGAGACCCAGTACTTC
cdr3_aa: CAWSSGLAPQETQYF

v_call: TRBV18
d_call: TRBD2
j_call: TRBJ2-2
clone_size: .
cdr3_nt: TGTGCCAGCTCACCATTATCCGGGAGGAGCACCGGGGAGCTGTTTTTT
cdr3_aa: CASSPLSGRSTGELFF

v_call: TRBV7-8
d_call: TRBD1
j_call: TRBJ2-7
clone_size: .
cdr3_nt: TGTGCCAGCAGCTTAGCGCACAGGGGGTACGAGCAGTACTTC
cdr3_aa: CASSLAHRGYEQYF

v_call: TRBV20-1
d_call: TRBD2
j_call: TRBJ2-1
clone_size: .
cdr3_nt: TGCAGTGCTAGAGCCCCCTCGAGCGGGAGTAATGAGCAGTTCTTC
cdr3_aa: CSARAPSSGSNEQFF

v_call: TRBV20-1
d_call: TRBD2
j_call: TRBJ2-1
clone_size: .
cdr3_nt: TGCAGTGCTAGAGATCGGGGGACTAGCGGCCTTTACAATGAGCAGTTCTTC
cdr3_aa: CSARDRGTSGLYNEQFF

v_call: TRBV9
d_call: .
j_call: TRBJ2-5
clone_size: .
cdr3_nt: TGTGCCAGCAGCTCGACGCCTCGGGCGGGAGAGACCCAGTACTTC
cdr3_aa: CASSSTPRAGETQYF

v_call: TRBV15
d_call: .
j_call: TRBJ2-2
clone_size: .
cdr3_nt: TGTGCCACCAGCAGAGGGTTAGGTTACACCGGGGAGCTGTTTTTT
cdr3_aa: CATSRGLGYTGELFF

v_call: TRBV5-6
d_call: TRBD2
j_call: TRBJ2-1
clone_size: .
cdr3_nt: TGTGCCAGCAGCTTGGTGTCGCGCGGGGGGGCCGGGAATGAGCAGTTCTTC
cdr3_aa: CASSLVSRGGAGNEQFF

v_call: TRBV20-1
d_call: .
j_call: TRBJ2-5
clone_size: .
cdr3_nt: TGCAGTGCTAGCAGTCCGTACCAAGAGACCCAGTACTTC
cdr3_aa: CSASSPYQETQYF

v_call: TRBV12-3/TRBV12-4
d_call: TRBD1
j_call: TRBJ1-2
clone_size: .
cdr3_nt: TGTGCCAGCATCCCCAGGGGGATGCCGAGCTATGGCTACACCTTC
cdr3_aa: CASIPRGMPSYGYTF

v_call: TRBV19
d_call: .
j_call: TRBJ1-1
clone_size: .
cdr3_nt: TGTGCCAGTGCCCGGACACAGAACACTGAAGCTTTCTTT
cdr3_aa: CASARTQNTEAFF

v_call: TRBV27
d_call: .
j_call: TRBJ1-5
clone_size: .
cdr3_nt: TGTGCCAGCAGTTTTGGCTTGGGGGGCAATCAGCCCCAGCATTTT
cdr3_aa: CASSFGLGGNQPQHF

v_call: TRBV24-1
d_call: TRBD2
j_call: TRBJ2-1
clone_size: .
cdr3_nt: TGTGCCACCAGTGACCCTAGCGGGGGGACGAATGAGCAGTTCTTC
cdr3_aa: CATSDPSGGTNEQFF

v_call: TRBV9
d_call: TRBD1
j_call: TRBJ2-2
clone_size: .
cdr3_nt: TGTGCCAGCAGCGGTAGACAGGGCGGTCCCGGGGAGCTGTTTTTT
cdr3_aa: CASSGRQGGPGELFF

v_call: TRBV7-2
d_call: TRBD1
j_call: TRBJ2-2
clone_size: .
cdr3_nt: TGTGCCAGCAGCCCCTTTTCGACAGGGACCGGGGAGCTGTTTTTT
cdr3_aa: CASSPFSTGTGELFF

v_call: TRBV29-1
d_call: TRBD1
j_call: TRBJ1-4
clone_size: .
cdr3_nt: TGCAGCGTAGGTTCTACCGGGACAGGGATGGAAAAACTGTTTTTT
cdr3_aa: CSVGSTGTGMEKLFF

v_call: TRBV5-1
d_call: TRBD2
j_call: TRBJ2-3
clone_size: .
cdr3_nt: TGCGCCAGCAGCCCGAGTGGGGTCTCCGGACTAGCGGCAGATACGCAGTATTTT
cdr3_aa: CASSPSGVSGLAADTQYF

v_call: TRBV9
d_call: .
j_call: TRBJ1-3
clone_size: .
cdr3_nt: TGTGCCAGCAGCCCCCGGGACAGAAACACCATATATTTT
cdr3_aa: CASSPRDRNTIYF

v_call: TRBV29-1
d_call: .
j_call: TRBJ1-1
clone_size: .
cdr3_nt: TGCAGCGTTGCGGGACTCCGGACCGCTGAAGCTTTCTTT
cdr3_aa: CSVAGLRTAEAFF

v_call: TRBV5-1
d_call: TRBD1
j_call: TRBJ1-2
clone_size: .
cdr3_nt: TGCGCCAGCAGCCTAGGGGACAGTCCTAACTATGGCTACACCTTC
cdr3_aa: CASSLGDSPNYGYTF

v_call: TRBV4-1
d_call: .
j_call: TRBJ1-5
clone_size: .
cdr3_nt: TGCGCCAGCAGCCCTTCTCCCCGGGGCCTCCAGCCCCAGCATTTT
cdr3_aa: CASSPSPRGLQPQHF

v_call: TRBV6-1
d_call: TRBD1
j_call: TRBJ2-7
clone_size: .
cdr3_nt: TGTGCCAGCAGTGAAGACTACTTTGGACAGGGCAACTTGTACGAGCAGTACTTC
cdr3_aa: CASSEDYFGQGNLYEQYF

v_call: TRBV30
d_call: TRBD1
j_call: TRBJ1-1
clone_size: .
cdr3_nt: TGTGCCTGGAGGGACAGGGATACTGAAGCTTTCTTT
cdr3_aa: CAWRDRDTEAFF

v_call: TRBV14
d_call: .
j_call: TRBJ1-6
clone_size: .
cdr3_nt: TGTGCCAGCAGCCTAATGTCCCGGTCGGTTTCACCCCTCCACTTT
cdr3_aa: CASSLMSRSVSPLHF

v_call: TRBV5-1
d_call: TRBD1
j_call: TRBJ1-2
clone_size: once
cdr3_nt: TGCGCCAGCAGCCCCGGACAGGGTCAGGACTATGGCTACACCTTC
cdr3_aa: CASSPGQGQDYGYTF

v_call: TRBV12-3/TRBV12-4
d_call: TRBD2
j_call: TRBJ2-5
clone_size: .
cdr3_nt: TGTGCCAGCAAACTAGCGGGATATGGGGCCACCGAAGAGACCCAGTACTTC
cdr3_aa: CASKLAGYGATEETQYF

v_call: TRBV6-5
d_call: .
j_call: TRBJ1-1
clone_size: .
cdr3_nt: TGTGCCAGCAGTTACCACTCGGGGTTTGAAGCTTTCTTT
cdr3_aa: CASSYHSGFEAFF

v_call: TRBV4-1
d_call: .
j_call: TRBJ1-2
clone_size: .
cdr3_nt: TGCGCCAGCAGCCAGTTCTTAGGGACAAGGGTTGGGGGCTACACCTTC
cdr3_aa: CASSQFLGTRVGGYTF

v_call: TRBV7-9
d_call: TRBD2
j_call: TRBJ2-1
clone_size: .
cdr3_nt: TGTGCCAGCAGCTTCGGGACTAGCGACAATGAGCAGTTCTTC
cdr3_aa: CASSFGTSDNEQFF

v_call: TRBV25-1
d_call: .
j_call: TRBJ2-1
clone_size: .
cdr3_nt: TGTGCCAGCAGTGTTGAGAGATACAATGAGCAGTTCTTC
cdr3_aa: CASSVERYNEQFF

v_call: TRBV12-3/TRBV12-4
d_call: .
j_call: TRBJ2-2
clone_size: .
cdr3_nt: TGTGCCAGCAGTTTAGCCCCTACTACCGGGGAGCTGTTTTTT
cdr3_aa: CASSLAPTTGELFF